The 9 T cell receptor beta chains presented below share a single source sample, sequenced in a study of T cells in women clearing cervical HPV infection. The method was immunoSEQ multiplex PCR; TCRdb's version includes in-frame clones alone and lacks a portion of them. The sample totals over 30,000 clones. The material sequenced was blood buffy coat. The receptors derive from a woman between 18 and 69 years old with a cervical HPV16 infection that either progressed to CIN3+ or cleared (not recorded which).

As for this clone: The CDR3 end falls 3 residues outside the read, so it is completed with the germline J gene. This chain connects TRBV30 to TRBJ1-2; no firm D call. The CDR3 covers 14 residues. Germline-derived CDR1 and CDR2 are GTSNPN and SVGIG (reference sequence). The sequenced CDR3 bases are TGTGCCTGGGGTAGCGGGATCGCTTACAATGAC. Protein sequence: CAWGSGIAYND. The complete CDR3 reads CAWGSGIAYNDYTF.

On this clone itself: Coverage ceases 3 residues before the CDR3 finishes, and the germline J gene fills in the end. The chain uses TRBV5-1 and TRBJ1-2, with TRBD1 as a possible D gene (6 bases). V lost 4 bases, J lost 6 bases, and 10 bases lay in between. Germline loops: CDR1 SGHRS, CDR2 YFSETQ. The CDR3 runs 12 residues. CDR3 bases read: TGCGCCAGCAGCACACAGGGAGATGGC. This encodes CASSTQGDG. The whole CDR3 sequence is CASSTQGDGYTF.

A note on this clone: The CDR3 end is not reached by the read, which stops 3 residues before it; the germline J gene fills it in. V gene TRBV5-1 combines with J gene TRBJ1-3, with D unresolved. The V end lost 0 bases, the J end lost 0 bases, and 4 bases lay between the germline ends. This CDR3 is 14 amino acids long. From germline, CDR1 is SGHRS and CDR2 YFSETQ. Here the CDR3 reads CASSLDSSGNTIYF. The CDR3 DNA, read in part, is TGCGCCAGCAGCTTGGACAGCTCTGGAAACACC.

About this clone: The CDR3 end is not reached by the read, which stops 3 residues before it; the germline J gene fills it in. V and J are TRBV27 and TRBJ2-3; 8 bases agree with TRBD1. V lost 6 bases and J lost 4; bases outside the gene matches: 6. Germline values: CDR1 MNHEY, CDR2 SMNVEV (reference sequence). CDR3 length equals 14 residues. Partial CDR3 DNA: TGTGCCAGCAGGGCTGGACAGGGTGCAGATACG. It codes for CASRAGQGADT. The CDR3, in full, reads CASRAGQGADTQYF.

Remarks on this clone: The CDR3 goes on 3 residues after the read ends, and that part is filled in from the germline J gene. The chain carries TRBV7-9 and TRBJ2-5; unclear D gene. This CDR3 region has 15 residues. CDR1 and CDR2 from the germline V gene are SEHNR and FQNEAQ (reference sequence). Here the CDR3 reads CASSPTPYGTDTQYF. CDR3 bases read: TGTGCCAGCAGCCCGACACCCTATGGCACAGATACC.

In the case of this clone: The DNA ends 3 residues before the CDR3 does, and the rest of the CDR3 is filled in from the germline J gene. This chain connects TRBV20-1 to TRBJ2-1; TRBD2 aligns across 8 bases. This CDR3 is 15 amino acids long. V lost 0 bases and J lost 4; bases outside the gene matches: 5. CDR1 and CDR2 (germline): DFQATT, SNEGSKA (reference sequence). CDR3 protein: CSARDSGNWYNEQFF. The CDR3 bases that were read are TGCAGTGCTAGAGATAGCGGGAATTGGTACAATGAG.

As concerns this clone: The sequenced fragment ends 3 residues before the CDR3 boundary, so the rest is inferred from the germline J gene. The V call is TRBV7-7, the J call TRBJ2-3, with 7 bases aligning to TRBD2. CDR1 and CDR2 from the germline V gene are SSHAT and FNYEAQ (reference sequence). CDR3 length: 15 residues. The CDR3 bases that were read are TGTGCCAGCAGCTTAGCGGAGGGAGGGGAGGAGACG. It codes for CASSLAEGGEET. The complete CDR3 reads CASSLAEGGEETQYF.

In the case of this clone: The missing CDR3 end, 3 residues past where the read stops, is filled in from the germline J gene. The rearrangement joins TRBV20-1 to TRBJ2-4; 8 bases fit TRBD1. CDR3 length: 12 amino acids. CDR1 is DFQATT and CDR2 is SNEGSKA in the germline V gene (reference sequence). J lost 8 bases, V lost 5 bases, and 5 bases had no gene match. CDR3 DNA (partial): TGCAGTGCTTCGGGACAGGCAGACATT. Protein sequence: CSASGQADI. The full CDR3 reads CSASGQADIQYF.

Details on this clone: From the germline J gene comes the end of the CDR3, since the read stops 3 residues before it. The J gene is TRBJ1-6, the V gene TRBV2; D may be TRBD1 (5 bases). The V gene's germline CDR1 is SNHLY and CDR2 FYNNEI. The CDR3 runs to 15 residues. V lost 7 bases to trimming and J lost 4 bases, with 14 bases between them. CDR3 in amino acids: CASTRTGLYNSPLHF. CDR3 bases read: TGTGCCAGCACCAGGACGGGACTGTATAATTCACCC.